This entry describes one T cell receptor beta chain. These data originate in a study of identical twins. This CDR3 contains 15 residues. After removal of 3 bases from V and 5 bases from J, the junction contained 4 bases not matched to a gene. Germline CDR1 reads SGHRS; CDR2 reads YFSETQ. MiXCR, run by TCRdb on the 5' RACE reads, gives a single entry per CDR3 protein. Here the sample spans under 800,000 distinct CDR3 sequences, approximately 21% being singletons. Another study also made use of these data, one on T cells expressing NK-cell markers. That investigation notes: Sorted CD3+CD56+NKG2C+, CD3+CD56+NKG2C- and CD3+CD56-NKG2C+ T cells provided the TCR beta repertoires.

V and J are TRBV5-1 and TRBJ2-5; 13 positions match TRBD2. The material sequenced was PBMCs. The receptor comes from a woman aged 18-29 years in good health. Here the CDR3 DNA reads TGCGCCAGCAGCTGGACTAGCGGGAGCGGGGAGACCCAGTACTTC. Residues: CASSWTSGSGETQYF.